The 29 T cell receptor beta chains listed next were all sequenced from one sample in a study of long-term antiretroviral therapy in people with HIV. Running of the v3.0 immunoSEQ assay took place at survey level. Using immunoSEQ multiplex PCR, the repertoire was profiled, and TCRdb retains in-frame clones only, with some absent. The sample yields roughly 36,000 clones, under 90% seen once. Sequences were derived from unsorted PBMCs, sampled 0.4 years before starting antiretroviral therapy. These receptors were taken from a young man with HIV.

This clone was seen more than once but under ten times. V usage is TRBV2 and J usage is TRBJ2-5; no definite D call. Trimming shortened V by 4 bases and J by 2 bases, and 20 bases separated the two germline ends. Germline CDR1 and CDR2: SNHLY and FYNNEI. The CDR3 length is 17 residues. This chain's CDR3 is CASSGKAPLRRQETQYF. The CDR3 DNA is TGTGCCAGCAGTGGAAAAGCCCCGTTAAGAAGACAAGAGACCCAGTACTTC.

The chain has TRBV5-1 and TRBJ2-7; tentatively, D is TRBD2 (6 bases). Trimming left V 0 bases short and J 5 bases short, with 12 bases between. This CDR3 has 14 residues. The V gene's germline CDR1 is SGHRS and CDR2 YFSETQ. The CDR3 here is CASSLGVGLDEQYF. In nucleotides, the CDR3 is TGCGCCAGCAGCTTGGGTGTGGGACTGGACGAGCAGTACTTC.

The CDR3 nucleotides are TGTGCCTGGAGTGTATCAGATAGGGGGCAGTACTTC. Its translation is CAWSVSDRGQYF. The V gene is TRBV30, the J gene TRBJ2-7, with D possibly matching TRBD1 (5 bases). V dropped 0 bases and J dropped 9 bases, with 12 bases sitting between them. Germline CDR1 reads GTSNPN; CDR2 reads SVGIG (reference sequence). The length of the CDR3 is 12 residues.

The chain employs TRBV7-6 and TRBJ2-1; D is tentatively TRBD1 or TRBD2 (6 bases each). The ends were cut back, 5 bases at V and 2 bases at J, with 19 bases in the middle. The germline CDR1 and CDR2 sequences are SGHVS and FNYEAQ. The CDR3 contains 17 residues. As DNA, the CDR3 is TGTGCCAGCAGCCCCCGGGGGACATGGGAGACCTACAATGAGCAGTTCTTC. The encoded protein is CASSPRGTWETYNEQFF. The full variable domain, rest sourced from reference TRBV7-6 and TRBJ2-1, is GAGVSQSPRYKVTKRGQDVALRCDPISGHVSLYWYRQALGQGPEFLTYFNYEAQQDKSGLPNDRFSAERPEGSISTLTIQRTEQRDSAMYRCASSPRGTWETYNEQFFGPGTRLTVL.

This rearrangement joins TRBV18 to TRBJ1-5; possibly TRBD1 for D (6 bases). The CDR3 is made up of 15 amino acids. Germline assignment: CDR1 KGHSH and CDR2 LQKENI. Trimming took 6 bases from V and 7 from J, leaving 19 bases between them. This CDR3 reads CASSQGLALWQPQHF. In DNA form, the CDR3 reads TGTGCCAGCTCCCAGGGGCTAGCCCTCTGGCAGCCCCAGCATTTT. The full variable domain, completed using reference TRBV18 and TRBJ1-5, is NAGVMQNPRHLVRRRGQEARLRCSPMKGHSHVYWYRQLPEEGLKFMVYLQKENIIDESGMPKERFSAEFPKEGPSILRIQQVVRGDSAAYFCASSQGLALWQPQHFGDGTRLSIL.

The chain links TRBV7-2 to TRBJ2-2; possible D gene TRBD1, 6 bases. Trimming left V 2 bases short and J 4 bases short, with 17 bases between. Germline V gene data show CDR1 as SGHTA and CDR2 as FQGNSA. The CDR3 sequence is 17 residues long. The CDR3 region has the DNA TGTGCCAGCAGCTTAACCAACAGGGTAGGGCGCACCGGGGAGCTGTTTTTT. This codes for CASSLTNRVGRTGELFF.

The chain carries TRBV4-3 and TRBJ2-7; 7 bases match TRBD1. The V segment lost 2 bases and the J segment 5 bases; nucleotides outside the gene matches: 9. The CDR3 sequence is 15 residues long. Germline V gene lookup returns CDR1 LGHNA and CDR2 YSLEER. The CDR3 nucleotides are TGCGCCAGCAGCCAACGACAGGGTCTTGTCAACGAGCAGTACTTC. Its translation: CASSQRQGLVNEQYF.

V gene TRBV18 combines with J gene TRBJ2-1; 10 bases match TRBD2. CDR3 length equals 18 residues. V lost 4 bases and J lost 2; bases outside the gene matches: 11. Germline values: CDR1 KGHSH, CDR2 LQKENI. The CDR3 bases are TGTGCCAGCTCACGGCGGCGGACTAGCGGAGCCACCTACAATGAGCAGTTCTTC. Protein sequence: CASSRRRTSGATYNEQFF.

This clone has only a few counts. This chain joins TRBV2 and TRBJ2-2; 11 bases are a match to TRBD2. The J segment lost 6 bases and the V segment lost 6 bases, leaving 6 bases of the junction unmatched. This CDR3 is built from 15 residues. CDR1 is SNHLY, CDR2 FYNNEI, per germline. The CDR3 DNA sequence: TGTGCCAGCAGAGGAGGACTAGCGGGCGCCGGGGAGCTGTTTTTT. It specifies CASRGGLAGAGELFF.

CDR3 residues: CASSIGLVETQYF. Written as DNA, the CDR3 is TGTGCCAGCAGTATCGGACTAGTTGAGACCCAGTACTTC. V is TRBV27 and J is TRBJ2-5, with 7 bases that match TRBD2. CDR1 is MNHEY, CDR2 SMNVEV, per germline (reference sequence). This CDR3 contains 13 residues. V lost 5 bases and J lost 5; bases outside the gene matches: 5.

This rearrangement joins TRBV27 to TRBJ2-6; no definite D call. V lost 3 bases, J lost 0 bases, and 6 bases lay in between. Germline values: CDR1 MNHEY, CDR2 SMNVEV (reference sequence). The CDR3 is made up of 15 amino acids. CDR3 DNA: TGTGCCAGCAGTTTTATAGTCTCTGGGGCCAACGTCCTGACTTTC. Encoded protein: CASSFIVSGANVLTF.

V is TRBV9 and J is TRBJ2-1; D uncertain. The CDR3 runs to 15 residues. Between the trimmed V and J ends, which lost 0 bases and 1 base, there was a span of 8 bases. CDR1 and CDR2 from the germline V gene are SGDLS and YYNGEE. The chain's CDR3 is CASSVGPRSYNEQFF. CDR3 in DNA: TGTGCCAGCAGCGTAGGTCCCCGGTCCTACAATGAGCAGTTCTTC. Combining the CDR3 with reference TRBV9 and TRBJ2-1 gives the whole variable domain DSGVTQTPKHLITATGQRVTLRCSPRSGDLSVYWYQQSLDQGLQFLIQYYNGEERAKGNILERFSAQQFPDLHSELNLSSLELGDSALYFCASSVGPRSYNEQFFGPGTRLTVL.

Details on this clone: The same CDR3 arises from other DNA sequences in this sample as well. The rearrangement links TRBV4-1 to TRBJ1-1; the D gene is possibly TRBD1 (6 bases). CDR3 size: 15 residues. Germline CDR1 MGHRA, CDR2 YSYEKL. V was shortened by 1 base and J by 1 base, with 10 bases between the two germline ends. CDR3 sequence (DNA): TGCGCCAGCAGCCAAGGGGGGCCATCGAACACTGAAGCTTTCTTT. It is translated as CASSQGGPSNTEAFF.

The chain uses TRBV13 and TRBJ2-5, with a tentative D call TRBD1 (5 bases). The CDR3 is made up of 13 amino acids. Germline V CDR1 and CDR2: PRHDT, FYEKMQ (reference sequence). The V and J ends lost 5 bases and 5 bases respectively, with 12 bases between them. The CDR3 DNA follows: TGTGCCAGCAGCACGACAGAGGCCGAGACCCAGTACTTC. The encoded protein is CASSTTEAETQYF.

The chain employs TRBV6-1 and TRBJ1-5; 7 bases map to TRBD1. V dropped 5 bases and J dropped 6; count of bases not matched to a gene: 10. Germline assignment: CDR1 MNHNS and CDR2 SASEGT. This CDR3 spans 15 amino acids. In DNA, the CDR3 is TGTGCCAGCAGTCCCTCGACAGGGCTTGGTCAGCCCCAGCATTTT. It encodes CASSPSTGLGQPQHF.

The chain combines TRBV25-1 with TRBJ1-6; no clear D gene. Trimming cost V 6 bases and J 9 bases, with 9 bases left between them. The CDR3 runs 12 residues. CDR1 is MGHDK, CDR2 SYGVNS, per germline. The CDR3 DNA reads TGTGCCAGCAGAACGTCCCCTTCACCCCTCCACTTT. Encoded protein: CASRTSPSPLHF.

This clone is medium-sized (0.01 to 0.1%). This chain uses TRBV4-2 with TRBJ2-7; D ambiguous. V was pared by 1 base and J by 6 bases, with 10 bases between. Germline-derived CDR1 and CDR2 are LGHNA and YNFKEQ. The CDR3 covers 13 residues. The CDR3 loop reads CASSQGNSGEQYF. CDR3 DNA sequence: TGTGCCAGCAGCCAAGGCAACTCGGGCGAGCAGTACTTC.

J is TRBJ2-2 and V is TRBV4-3; 7 bases fit TRBD2. CDR1 LGHNA and CDR2 YSLEER come from the germline V gene. The CDR3 loop spans 16 amino acids. V was clipped by 1 base and J by 3 bases; unmatched bases: 5. The chain's CDR3 is CASSQVGRGYTGELFF. The DNA of the CDR3 is TGCGCCAGCAGCCAAGTAGGGAGGGGCTACACCGGGGAGCTGTTTTTT.

The CDR3 here is CASSRRRQGWGYTF. For the CDR3, the DNA is TGTGCCAGCAGCCGAAGGAGACAGGGGTGGGGCTACACCTTC. The chain employs TRBV13 and TRBJ1-2; 8 nucleotides align to TRBD1. CDR1 is PRHDT, CDR2 FYEKMQ, per germline (reference sequence). The V and J ends lost 5 bases and 8 bases, in that order; junction bases with no gene match: 10. There are 14 residues in the CDR3.

This clone was seen just once. The chain joins TRBV5-6 to TRBJ2-2; no firm D call. Germline loops: CDR1 SGHDT, CDR2 YYEEEE. V was trimmed by 1 base and J by 7 bases, leaving 5 bases between them. This CDR3 contains 12 residues. CDR3: CASSLRRGELFF. The CDR3 DNA follows: TGTGCCAGCAGCTTGCGACGCGGGGAGCTGTTTTTT.

This chain joins TRBV4-1 and TRBJ2-6; D gene uncertain. From germline, CDR1 is MGHRA and CDR2 YSYEKL. V was pared by 0 bases and J by 0 bases, with 6 bases between. This CDR3 region has 16 residues. CDR3: CASSQDRHSGANVLTF. The CDR3 DNA is TGCGCCAGCAGCCAAGATCGCCACTCTGGGGCCAACGTCCTGACTTTC.

V usage is TRBV4-1 and J usage is TRBJ1-5, with D unresolved. The CDR3 totals 12 residues. The V gene's germline CDR1 is MGHRA and CDR2 YSYEKL. The V end was cut by 2 bases, the J end by 3 bases, with 2 bases between. The CDR3 DNA is TGCGCCAGCAGCCAACCCAATCAGCCCCAGCATTTT. Amino acid sequence: CASSQPNQPQHF.

This chain links TRBV30 with TRBJ2-1; 7 bases are a match to TRBD1. Unmatched junction bases numbered 8, after V lost 3 bases and J lost 12 bases. CDR3 length equals 12 residues. The V gene's germline CDR1 is GTSNPN and CDR2 SVGIG (reference sequence). The CDR3 nucleotides are TGTGCCTGGAGACCCGACAGGGTGCTGCAGTTCTTC. Its protein is CAWRPDRVLQFF.

V is TRBV5-1 and J is TRBJ2-7, with 8 bases lining up with TRBD1. The germline CDR1 and CDR2 sequences are SGHRS and YFSETQ. V was clipped by 1 base and J by 3 bases; unmatched bases: 6. The CDR3 is 15 residues long. The CDR3 reads CASSLTTGEIYEQYF. CDR3 DNA sequence: TGCGCCAGCAGCTTGACGACAGGGGAGATCTACGAGCAGTACTTC.

This sequence joins TRBV4-1 and TRBJ2-4; 7 bases match TRBD2. V lost 3 bases, J lost 0 bases, and 8 bases stayed unmatched. Germline V gives CDR1 MGHRA, CDR2 YSYEKL. The CDR3 length is 17 residues. CDR3 protein: CASSQLWGGVAKNIQYF. The CDR3 DNA sequence: TGCGCCAGCAGCCAGCTATGGGGGGGAGTAGCCAAAAACATTCAGTACTTC.

This clone was picked up a small number of times. J is TRBJ1-2 and V is TRBV5-6; 7 bases fit TRBD1. V was pared by 3 bases and J by 7 bases, with 9 bases of the junction left unmatched. Germline V lookup: CDR1 SGHDT, CDR2 YYEEEE. This CDR3 region has 14 residues. For the CDR3, the DNA is TGTGCCAGCAGCTGGACGCTGACAGGGCCTGGCTACACCTTC. This codes for CASSWTLTGPGYTF. The variable domain in full, with the rest retrieved from reference TRBV5-6 and TRBJ1-2, is DAGVTQSPTHLIKTRGQQVTLRCSPKSGHDTVSWYQQALGQGPQFIFQYYEEEERQRGNFPDRFSGHQFPNYSSELNVNALLLGDSALYLCASSWTLTGPGYTFGSGTRLTVV.

This chain links TRBV30 with TRBJ1-1; D ambiguous. V lost 0 bases to trimming and J lost 4 bases, with 9 bases between them. This CDR3 spans 13 amino acids. The germline V gene has CDR1 GTSNPN and CDR2 SVGIG (reference sequence). CDR3 DNA: TGTGCCTGGAGTGTTACCCGGGGCACTGAAGCTTTCTTT. Encoded protein: CAWSVTRGTEAFF.

The chain carries TRBV10-2 and TRBJ1-2, with TRBD1 matching over 9 bases. CDR1 and CDR2 (germline): WSHSY, SAAADI. The CDR3 runs 14 residues. The ends lost 1 base at V and 5 bases at J; junction bases unmatched: 2. The CDR3 loop is CASSEWTGAYGYTF. CDR3 in DNA: TGCGCCAGCAGTGAGTGGACAGGGGCGTATGGCTACACCTTC.

J is TRBJ2-4 and V is TRBV5-1; no clear D. Trimming removed 4 bases at V and 8 bases at J, with 10 bases between. Germline V gene lookup returns CDR1 SGHRS and CDR2 YFSETQ. CDR3 length: 12 residues. The CDR3 region is CASSTGQDIQYF. The CDR3 bases are TGCGCCAGCAGCACTGGGCAGGACATTCAGTACTTC.